This T cell receptor beta chain was retrieved from a study of low-dose radiotherapy and immunotherapy resistance in tumors. Looking at the study overall: Participants were given intravenous cyclophosphamide 200 mg/m2 every two weeks, one day before radiation and immunotherapy. A daily 300 mg dose of oral aspirin was taken by patients for four cycles from cycle 1 day 1.

This clonotype was detected many times. The TCRs were subjected to amplification over 20 PCR cycles employing a constant-region primer in conjunction with a V-primer adapter. TCRdb recomputed calls from the reads with MiXCR, one row per CDR3 protein. The sample includes tens of thousands of distinct CDR3 sequences, around 33% of them seen just once. V trimming: 4 bases; J trimming: 5 bases; junction bases outside the gene matches: 5. The CDR3 has 15 residues. The germline V gene encodes CDR1 SEHNR and CDR2 FQNEAQ (reference sequence). Specified time point: after trial treatment. Treatment meaning: LDRT plus nivolumab, ipilimumab, low-dose cyclophosphamide and aspirin (RACIN trial). Donors received nivolumab, ipilimumab, aspirin, low-dose cyclophosphamide and low-dose radiotherapy.

The V and J genes are TRBV7-9 and TRBJ2-7, with 13 positions matching TRBD2. The source material was PBMCs, sampled after low-dose radiotherapy plus immunotherapy. This TCR derives from a male donor with rectosigmoid adenocarcinoma. Here the CDR3 DNA reads TGTGCCAGCAGCTCAGTGGGACTAGCGGGGCACGAGCAGTACTTC. As protein: CASSSVGLAGHEQYF. Based on the CDR3 plus reference TRBV7-9 and TRBJ2-7, the full variable domain is DTGVSQNPRHKITKRGQNVTFRCDPISEHNRLYWYRQTLGQGPEFLTYFQNEAQLEKSRLLSDRFSAERPKGSFSTLEIQRTEQGDSAMYLCASSSVGLAGHEQYFGPGTRLTVT.